One and the same sample provided the 20 T cell receptor beta chains below, sequenced in a study of blood T cells in healthy people across ages. Together with a sample-barcoded 5' primer, a J-beta primer mix was included in a second PCR lasting about 6 to 11 cycles. TCRdb recomputed calls from the 5' RACE reads with MiXCR, one row per CDR3 protein. The data hold hundreds of thousands of distinct CDR3 sequences, with roughly 52% observed a single time. Input material: blood. All receptors derive from a man aged 25 to 40 in good health.

The V gene is TRBV7-9, the J gene TRBJ1-2; the D gene is possibly TRBD1 (6 bases). The CDR3 length is 13 residues. The V and J ends lost 7 bases and 3 bases respectively, with 12 bases between them. Germline V gene data show CDR1 as SEHNR and CDR2 as FQNEAQ (reference sequence). CDR3 nucleotide sequence: TGTGCCAGCACCGGGGGGCTGGACTATGGCTACACCTTC. Translation: CASTGGLDYGYTF. Full variable domain (missing parts from reference TRBV7-9 and TRBJ1-2): DTGVSQNPRHKITKRGQNVTFRCDPISEHNRLYWYRQTLGQGPEFLTYFQNEAQLEKSRLLSDRFSAERPKGSFSTLEIQRTEQGDSAMYLCASTGGLDYGYTFGSGTRLTVV.

This clonotype was recorded only once. The rearrangement links TRBV27 to TRBJ2-7, with 10 bases lining up with TRBD1. This CDR3 contains 14 residues. V lost 6 bases, J lost 5 bases, and 7 bases stayed unmatched. CDR1 and CDR2 from the germline V gene are MNHEY and SMNVEV (reference sequence). Written as DNA, the CDR3 is TGTGCCAGCAGGGCCGGGACAGGGGTCCACGAGCAGTACTTC. Amino acid sequence: CASRAGTGVHEQYF.

Comment on this clonotype: Germline is not matched at one junction end, which may reflect a read error. This chain links TRBV29-1 with TRBJ2-1; 8 nucleotides agree with TRBD2. Per germline, CDR1 SQVTM and CDR2 ANQGSEA. The length of the CDR3 is 13 residues. In nucleotides, the CDR3 is TGCTGCGTTCGGGGGGGGCAGGTCAATGAGCAGTTCTTC. The encoded protein is CCVRGGQVNEQFF.

The chain couples TRBV15 to TRBJ2-3; TRBD2 matches at 9 bases. The CDR3 consists of 16 residues. In germline, CDR1 is LNHNV, CDR2 YYDKDF (reference sequence). Germline trimming cut 1 base from V and 2 bases from J; bases unmatched to any gene: 4. CDR3 nucleotides: TGTGCCACCAGCAGAGGTAGCGGGAGCTCCACAGATACGCAGTATTTT. Its protein product is CATSRGSGSSTDTQYF.

About this clonotype: It may be a read error: a sequence one base away is much more abundant. The V call is TRBV29-1, the J call TRBJ2-5, with D perhaps matching TRBD1 or TRBD2 (5 bases each). With the DNA end fitting TRBJ2-1 better, the J assignment may be wrong. This CDR3 has 14 residues. Looked up from germline, CDR1 is SQVTM and CDR2 is ANQGSEA. In nucleotides, the CDR3 is TGCAGCGTAAGGGACGGCGGAGGTTATGAGACCCAGTTCTTC. This gives the protein CSVRDGGGYETQFF.

The rearrangement links TRBV11-1 to TRBJ2-3; TRBD2 agrees at 13 bases. The trim removed 5 bases at V and 11 bases at J, leaving 10 bases unmatched. Germline CDR1 is SGHAT and CDR2 is FQDESV (reference sequence). CDR3 length: 15 amino acids. CDR3 amino acids: CASSTGLAGTARQYF. The CDR3 nucleotides read TGTGCCAGCAGCACGGGACTAGCGGGGACCGCAAGGCAGTATTTT.

This clonotype was found a few times. The V gene is TRBV20-1, the J gene TRBJ2-3; TRBD2 matches at 7 bases. This CDR3 has 15 residues. Trimming took 6 bases from V and 0 from J; bases not matched to a gene: 9. CDR1 and CDR2 from the germline V gene are DFQATT and SNEGSKA (reference sequence). The CDR3 protein is CSAETSIASTDTQYF. CDR3 nucleotides: TGCAGTGCAGAGACTAGCATTGCTAGCACAGATACGCAGTATTTT.

This clonotype occurred a few times. J is TRBJ2-3 and V is TRBV6-1, with 9 bases that match TRBD2. V lost 2 bases to trimming and J lost 4 bases; unmatched junction nucleotides: 7. CDR1 and CDR2 from the germline V gene are MNHNS and SASEGT. The CDR3 is 16 amino acids. CDR3 sequence reads: CASSETRGGSPDTQYF. As DNA, the CDR3 is TGTGCCAGCAGTGAAACGCGGGGGGGCAGTCCAGATACGCAGTATTTT.

This chain connects TRBV7-9 to TRBJ1-2; no clear D. The V and J ends lost 2 bases and 8 bases respectively, with 21 bases between them. CDR3 length: 16 amino acids. Germline assignment: CDR1 SEHNR and CDR2 FQNEAQ (reference sequence). The CDR3: CASSLPVVVPNRGYTF. In DNA form, the CDR3 reads TGTGCCAGCAGCTTACCAGTCGTCGTTCCGAATAGAGGCTACACCTTC. The full variable domain, with the rest looked up from reference TRBV7-9 and TRBJ1-2, is DTGVSQNPRHKITKRGQNVTFRCDPISEHNRLYWYRQTLGQGPEFLTYFQNEAQLEKSRLLSDRFSAERPKGSFSTLEIQRTEQGDSAMYLCASSLPVVVPNRGYTFGSGTRLTVV.

This chain connects TRBV5-1 to TRBJ2-7; a weak D match, TRBD2 (6 bases). The CDR3 is made up of 13 amino acids. V was trimmed by 4 bases and J by 2 bases, leaving 10 bases between them. The germline gives CDR1 SGHRS, CDR2 YFSETQ. CDR3 bases: TGCGCCAGCAGCATCACTAGCCCCTACGAGCAGTACTTC. Protein: CASSITSPYEQYF.

This clonotype has just one count. The chain is built from TRBV5-1 and TRBJ1-1; D gene unclear. CDR3 length: 14 amino acids. With 0 bases removed from V and 5 bases from J, the gap between germline ends came to 11 bases. Germline CDR1 is SGHRS and CDR2 is YFSETQ. The CDR3 region has the DNA TGCGCCAGCAGCTTGGGGATAGGGAGGACTGAAGCTTTCTTT. It encodes CASSLGIGRTEAFF. The full variable domain, in which reference TRBV5-1 and TRBJ1-1 provide the parts outside the CDR3, is KAGVTQTPRYLIKTRGQQVTLSCSPISGHRSVSWYQQTPGQGLQFLFEYFSETQRNKGNFPGRFSGRQFSNSRSEMNVSTLELGDSALYLCASSLGIGRTEAFFGQGTRLTVV.

The CDR3 is CASRAIIRQGNPYEQYF. CDR3 nucleotide sequence: TGTGCCAGCAGGGCCATAATCCGACAGGGAAACCCCTACGAGCAGTACTTC. V gene TRBV6-1 combines with J gene TRBJ2-7; 7 nucleotides agree with TRBD1. This CDR3 contains 17 residues. The J segment lost 2 bases and the V segment lost 6 bases, leaving 16 bases of the junction unmatched. Germline values: CDR1 MNHNS, CDR2 SASEGT.

The gene calls are TRBV5-1 and TRBJ2-2; D is uncertain. Germline V gene sequence: CDR1 SGHRS, CDR2 YFSETQ. The length of the CDR3 is 15 residues. Trimming removed 0 bases at V and 4 bases at J, with 10 bases between. The CDR3 spells CASSLVQRVTGELFF. The CDR3 DNA is TGCGCCAGCAGCTTGGTTCAGAGAGTCACCGGGGAGCTGTTTTTT. Full variable domain (rest looked up from reference TRBV5-1 and TRBJ2-2): KAGVTQTPRYLIKTRGQQVTLSCSPISGHRSVSWYQQTPGQGLQFLFEYFSETQRNKGNFPGRFSGRQFSNSRSEMNVSTLELGDSALYLCASSLVQRVTGELFFGEGSRLTVL.

This chain links TRBV10-3 with TRBJ2-2; TRBD2 aligns across 7 bases. V gave up 0 bases and J gave up 3 bases; unmatched junction bases: 1. The CDR3 consists of 15 residues. In germline, CDR1 is ENHRY, CDR2 SYGVKD. CDR3 in amino acids: CAISESSGDTGELFF. DNA for the CDR3: TGTGCCATCAGTGAGTCAAGCGGGGACACCGGGGAGCTGTTTTTT.

A few counts support this clonotype. The chain is built from TRBV9 and TRBJ1-2, with a tentative D call TRBD1 (5 bases). The CDR3 spans 16 residues. The germline gives CDR1 SGDLS, CDR2 YYNGEE. V was trimmed by 0 bases and J by 4 bases, leaving 16 bases between them. CDR3 sequence reads: CASSVGPLTGGYGYTF. The CDR3 region has the DNA TGTGCCAGCAGCGTAGGCCCTCTTACAGGCGGCTATGGCTACACCTTC.

This clonotype came up a few times. The J gene is TRBJ2-7, the V gene TRBV4-1; TRBD2 matches at 10 bases. This CDR3 is built from 15 residues. Per the germline V gene, CDR1 is MGHRA and CDR2 is YSYEKL. The junction had 6 bases not matched to a gene; V was cut back by 3 bases and J by 4 bases. CDR3 in amino acids: CASSQPTSGVYEQYF. CDR3 DNA: TGCGCCAGCAGCCAGCCAACTAGCGGGGTTTACGAGCAGTACTTC.

This chain joins TRBV2 and TRBJ1-2; D possibly corresponds to TRBD1 (5 bases). Trimming shortened V by 6 bases and J by 6 bases, and 14 bases separated the two germline ends. The CDR3 is 13 amino acids. CDR1 is SNHLY, CDR2 FYNNEI, per germline. The chain's CDR3 is CASRVYRTHGYTF. DNA of the CDR3: TGTGCCAGCAGAGTCTACAGGACCCATGGCTACACCTTC.

The chain has TRBV5-6 and TRBJ2-1; 9 bases fit TRBD2. This CDR3 has 16 amino acids. Germline CDR1 SGHDT, CDR2 YYEEEE. J was trimmed by 0 bases and V by 4 bases; bases with no gene match: 5. The CDR3 DNA reads as TGTGCCAGCAGCGGCGGGGGGGCTAGCTCCTACAATGAGCAGTTCTTC. It translates to CASSGGGASSYNEQFF.

This sequence joins TRBV4-2 and TRBJ2-2; D is ambiguous. The CDR3 sequence is 15 residues long. Per germline, CDR1 LGHNA and CDR2 YNFKEQ. The V gene lost 4 bases and the J gene lost 2 bases, with 11 bases spanning the gap. The CDR3 DNA reads TGTGCCAGCAGCCCCGGGCGGTTCAACACCGGGGAGCTGTTTTTT. Amino acids: CASSPGRFNTGELFF.

V usage is TRBV20-1 and J usage is TRBJ2-5; TRBD1 aligns across 8 bases. This CDR3 has 15 residues. J lost 11 bases, V lost 6 bases, and 20 bases had no gene match. The V gene's germline CDR1 is DFQATT and CDR2 SNEGSKA (reference sequence). The CDR3 here is CSADDRGRSYNEQYF. For the CDR3, the DNA is TGCAGTGCGGATGACAGGGGACGATCCTACAATGAGCAGTACTTC.